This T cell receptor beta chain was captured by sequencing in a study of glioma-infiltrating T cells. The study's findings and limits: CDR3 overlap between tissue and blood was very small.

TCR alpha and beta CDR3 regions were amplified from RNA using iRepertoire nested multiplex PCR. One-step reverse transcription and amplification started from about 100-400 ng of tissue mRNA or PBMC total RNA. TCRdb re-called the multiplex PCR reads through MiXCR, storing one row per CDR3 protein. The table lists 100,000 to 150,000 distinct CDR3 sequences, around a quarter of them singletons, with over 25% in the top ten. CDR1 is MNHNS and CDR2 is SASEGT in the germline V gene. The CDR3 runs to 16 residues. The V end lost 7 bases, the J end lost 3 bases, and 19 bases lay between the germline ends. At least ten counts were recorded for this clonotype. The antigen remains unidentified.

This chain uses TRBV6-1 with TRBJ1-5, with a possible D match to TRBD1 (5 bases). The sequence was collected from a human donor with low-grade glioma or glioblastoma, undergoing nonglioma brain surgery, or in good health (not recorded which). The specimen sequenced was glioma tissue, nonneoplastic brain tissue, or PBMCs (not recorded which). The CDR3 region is CASTGFGEGNNQPQHF. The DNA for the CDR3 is TGTGCCAGCACGGGATTTGGGGAGGGGAACAATCAGCCCCAGCATTTT.